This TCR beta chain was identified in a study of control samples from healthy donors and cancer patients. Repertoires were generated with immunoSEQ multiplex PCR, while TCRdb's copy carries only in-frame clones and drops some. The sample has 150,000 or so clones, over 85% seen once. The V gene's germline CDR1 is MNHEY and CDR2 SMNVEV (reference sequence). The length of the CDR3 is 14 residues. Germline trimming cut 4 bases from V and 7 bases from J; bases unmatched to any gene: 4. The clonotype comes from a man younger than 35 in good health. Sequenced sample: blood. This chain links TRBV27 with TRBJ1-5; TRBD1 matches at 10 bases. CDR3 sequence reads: CASSYDRGLQPQHF. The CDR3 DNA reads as TGTGCCAGCAGTTATGACAGGGGGCTCCAGCCCCAGCATTTT.